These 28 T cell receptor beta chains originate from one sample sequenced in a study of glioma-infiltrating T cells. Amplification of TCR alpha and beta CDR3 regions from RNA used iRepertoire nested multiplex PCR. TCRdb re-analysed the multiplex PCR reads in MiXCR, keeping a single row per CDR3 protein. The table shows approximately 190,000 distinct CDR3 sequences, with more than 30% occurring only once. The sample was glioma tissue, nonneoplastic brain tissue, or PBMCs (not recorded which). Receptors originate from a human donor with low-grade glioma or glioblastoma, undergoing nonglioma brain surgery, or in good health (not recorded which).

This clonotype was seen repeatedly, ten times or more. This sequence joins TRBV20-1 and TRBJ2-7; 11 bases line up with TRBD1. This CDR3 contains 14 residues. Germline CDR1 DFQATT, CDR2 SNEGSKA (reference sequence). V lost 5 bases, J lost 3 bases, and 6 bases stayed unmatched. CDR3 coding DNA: TGCAGTGCTCCCCTGGGGACAGGGGGCTACGAGCAGTACTTC. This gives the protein CSAPLGTGGYEQYF.

CDR3 DNA: TGCAGTGCTAGACTCAGCGGGAGGGTCAATGAGCAGTTCTTC. Translating gives CSARLSGRVNEQFF. The rearrangement joins TRBV20-1 to TRBJ2-1; 10 nucleotides line up with TRBD2. V shed 2 bases, J shed 6 bases, and the junction held 4 bases outside the gene matches. The length of the CDR3 is 14 residues. Germline CDR1 DFQATT, CDR2 SNEGSKA (reference sequence).

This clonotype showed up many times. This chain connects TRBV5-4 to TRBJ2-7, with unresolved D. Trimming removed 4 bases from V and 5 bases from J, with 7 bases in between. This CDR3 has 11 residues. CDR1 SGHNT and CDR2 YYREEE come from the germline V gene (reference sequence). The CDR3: CASSKANEQYF. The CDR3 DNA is TGTGCCAGCAGCAAGGCTAACGAGCAGTACTTC.

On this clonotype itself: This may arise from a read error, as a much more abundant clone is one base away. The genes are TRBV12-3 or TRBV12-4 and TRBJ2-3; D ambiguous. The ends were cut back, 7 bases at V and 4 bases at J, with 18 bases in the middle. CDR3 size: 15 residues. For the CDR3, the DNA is TGTGCCAGCACCAAGTGGACGGAAGGCGCAGATACGCAGTATTTT. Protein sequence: CASTKWTEGADTQYF.

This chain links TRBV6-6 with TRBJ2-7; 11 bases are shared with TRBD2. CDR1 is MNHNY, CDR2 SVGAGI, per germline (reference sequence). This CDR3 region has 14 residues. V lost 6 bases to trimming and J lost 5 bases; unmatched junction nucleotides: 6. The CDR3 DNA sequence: TGTGCCAGCAGCTCGACTAGCGGGACCCACGAGCAGTACTTC. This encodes CASSSTSGTHEQYF.

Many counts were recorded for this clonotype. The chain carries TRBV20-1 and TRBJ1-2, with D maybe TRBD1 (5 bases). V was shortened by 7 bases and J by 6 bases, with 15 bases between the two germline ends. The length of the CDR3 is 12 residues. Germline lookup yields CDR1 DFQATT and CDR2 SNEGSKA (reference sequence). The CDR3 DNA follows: TGCAGTGGCAGGGTGGGAAACGATGGCTACACCTTC. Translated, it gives CSGRVGNDGYTF.

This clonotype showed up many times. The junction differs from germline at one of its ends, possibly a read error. The DNA of the CDR3 is TGTGCCATCAGTGAGTCGGGACAGGACGAGGAGTACTTC. Its translation is CAISESGQDEEYF. V gene TRBV10-3 combines with J gene TRBJ2-7; TRBD1 agrees at 8 bases. The CDR3 sequence is 13 residues long. Germline lookup yields CDR1 ENHRY and CDR2 SYGVKD.

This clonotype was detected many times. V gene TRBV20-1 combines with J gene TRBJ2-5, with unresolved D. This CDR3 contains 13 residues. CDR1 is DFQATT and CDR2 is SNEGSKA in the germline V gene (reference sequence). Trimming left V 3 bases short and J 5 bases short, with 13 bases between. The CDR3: CSASRSWKETQYF. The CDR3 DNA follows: TGCAGTGCTAGTAGGAGTTGGAAGGAGACCCAGTACTTC.

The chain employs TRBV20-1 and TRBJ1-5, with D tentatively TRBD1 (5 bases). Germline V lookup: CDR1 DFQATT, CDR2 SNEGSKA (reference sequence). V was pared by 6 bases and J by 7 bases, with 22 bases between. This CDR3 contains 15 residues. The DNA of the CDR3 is TGCAGTGCCAGTTCGGCACAGGAAGGTTTCCAGCCCCAGCATTTT. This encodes CSASSAQEGFQPQHF.

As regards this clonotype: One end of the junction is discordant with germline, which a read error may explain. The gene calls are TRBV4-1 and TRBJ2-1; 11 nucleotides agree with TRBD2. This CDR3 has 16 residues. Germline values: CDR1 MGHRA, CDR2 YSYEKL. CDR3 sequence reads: CASSQVLAGEDNEHFF. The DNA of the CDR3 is TGCGCCAGCAGCCAAGTACTAGCGGGGGAAGACAATGAGCATTTCTTC.

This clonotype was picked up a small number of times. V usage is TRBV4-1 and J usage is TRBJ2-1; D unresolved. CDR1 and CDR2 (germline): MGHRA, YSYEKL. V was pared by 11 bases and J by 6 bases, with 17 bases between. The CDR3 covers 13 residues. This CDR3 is CAGRVPRFNEQFF. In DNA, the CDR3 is TGCGCCGGCCGGGTCCCAAGGTTCAATGAGCAGTTCTTC.

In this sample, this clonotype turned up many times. The chain's CDR3 is CASSELVHIQYF. CDR3 sequence (DNA): TGTGCCAGCAGTGAATTGGTCCACATTCAGTACTTC. This chain uses TRBV6-1 with TRBJ2-4; D call uncertain. Germline values: CDR1 MNHNS, CDR2 SASEGT. The CDR3 totals 12 residues. Deletions cut 2 bases from V and 8 bases from J, with 7 bases between.

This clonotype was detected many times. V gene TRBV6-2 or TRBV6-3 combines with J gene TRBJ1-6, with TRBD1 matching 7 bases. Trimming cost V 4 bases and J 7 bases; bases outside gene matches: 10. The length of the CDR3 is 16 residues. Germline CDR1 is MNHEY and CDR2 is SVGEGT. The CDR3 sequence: CASSSLSGQTNSPLHF. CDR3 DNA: TGTGCCAGCAGTTCATTGTCGGGACAGACGAATTCACCCCTCCACTTT.

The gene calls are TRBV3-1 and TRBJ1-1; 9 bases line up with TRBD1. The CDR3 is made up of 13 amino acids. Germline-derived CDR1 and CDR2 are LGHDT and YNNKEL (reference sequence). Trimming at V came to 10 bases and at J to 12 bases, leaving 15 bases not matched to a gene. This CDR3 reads CAISPGQGADSFF. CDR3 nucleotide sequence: TGTGCCATCAGTCCGGGACAGGGCGCTGACTCTTTCTTT.

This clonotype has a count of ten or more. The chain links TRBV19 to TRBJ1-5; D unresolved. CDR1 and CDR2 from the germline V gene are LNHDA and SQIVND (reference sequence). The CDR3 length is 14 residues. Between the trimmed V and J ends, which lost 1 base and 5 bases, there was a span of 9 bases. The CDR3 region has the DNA TGTGCCAGTAGTATAGGGGGAGACTATCAGCCCCAGCATTTT. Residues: CASSIGGDYQPQHF.

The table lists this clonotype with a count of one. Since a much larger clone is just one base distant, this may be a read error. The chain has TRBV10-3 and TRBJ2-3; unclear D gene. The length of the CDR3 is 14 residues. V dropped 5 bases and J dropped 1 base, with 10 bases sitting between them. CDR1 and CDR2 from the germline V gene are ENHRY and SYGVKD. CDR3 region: CAISSRGRTDTQYF. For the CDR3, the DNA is TGTGCCATCAGTTCTAGAGGACGCACAGATACGCAGTATTTT.

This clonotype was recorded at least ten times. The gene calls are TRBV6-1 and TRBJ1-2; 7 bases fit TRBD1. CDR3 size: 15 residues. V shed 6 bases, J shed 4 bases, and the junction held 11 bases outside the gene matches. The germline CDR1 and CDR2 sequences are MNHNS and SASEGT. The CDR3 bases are TGTGCCAGCAGCGAAAACTCACAGGGGATCTATGGCTACACCTTC. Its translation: CASSENSQGIYGYTF.

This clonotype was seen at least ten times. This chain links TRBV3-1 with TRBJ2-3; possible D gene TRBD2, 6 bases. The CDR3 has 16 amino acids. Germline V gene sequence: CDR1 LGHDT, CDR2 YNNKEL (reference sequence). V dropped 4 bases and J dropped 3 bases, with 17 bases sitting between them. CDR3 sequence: CASSREVQLATDTQYF. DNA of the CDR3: TGTGCCAGCAGCCGGGAAGTGCAACTAGCAACAGATACGCAGTATTTT.

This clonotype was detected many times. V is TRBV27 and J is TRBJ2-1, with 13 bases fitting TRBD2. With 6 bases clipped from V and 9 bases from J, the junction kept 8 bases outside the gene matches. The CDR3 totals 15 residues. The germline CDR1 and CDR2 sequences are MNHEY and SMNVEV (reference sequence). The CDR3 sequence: CASSYGLAGATEQFF. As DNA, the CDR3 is TGTGCCAGCAGCTACGGACTAGCGGGAGCTACTGAGCAGTTCTTC.

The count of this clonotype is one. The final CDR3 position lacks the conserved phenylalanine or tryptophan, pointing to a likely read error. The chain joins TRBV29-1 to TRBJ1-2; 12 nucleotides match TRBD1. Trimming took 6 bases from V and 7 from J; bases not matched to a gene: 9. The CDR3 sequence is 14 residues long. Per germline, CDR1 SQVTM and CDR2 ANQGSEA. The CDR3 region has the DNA TGCAGCGTGGGGGGGGGACAGGGGGCGGCTGGCTACACCCTC. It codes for CSVGGGQGAAGYTL.

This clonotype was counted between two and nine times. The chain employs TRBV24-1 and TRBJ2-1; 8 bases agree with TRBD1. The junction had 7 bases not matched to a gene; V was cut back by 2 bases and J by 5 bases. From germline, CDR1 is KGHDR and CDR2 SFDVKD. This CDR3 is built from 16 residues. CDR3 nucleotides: TGTGCCACCAGTGATTCCAGGGGGCCTATCGACAATGAGCAGTTCTTC. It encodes CATSDSRGPIDNEQFF.

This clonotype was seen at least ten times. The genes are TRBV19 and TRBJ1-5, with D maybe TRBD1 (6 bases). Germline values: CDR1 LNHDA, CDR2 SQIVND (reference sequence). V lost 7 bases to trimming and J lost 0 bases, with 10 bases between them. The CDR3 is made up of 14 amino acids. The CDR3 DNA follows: TGTGCCAGTACCAGGGGTGGTAGCAATCAGCCCCAGCATTTT. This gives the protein CASTRGGSNQPQHF.

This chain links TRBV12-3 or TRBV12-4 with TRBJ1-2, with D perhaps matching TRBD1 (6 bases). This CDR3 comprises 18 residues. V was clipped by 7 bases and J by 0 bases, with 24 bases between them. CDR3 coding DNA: TGTGCCAGCACCCTGGCAGGGGACCCCGGCCTAGCTAACTATGGCTACACCTTC. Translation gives CASTLAGDPGLANYGYTF.

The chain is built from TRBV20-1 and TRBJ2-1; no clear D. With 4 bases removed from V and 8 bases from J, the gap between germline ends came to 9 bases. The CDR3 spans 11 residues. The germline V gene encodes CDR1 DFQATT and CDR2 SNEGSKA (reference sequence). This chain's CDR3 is CSATGGYEQFF. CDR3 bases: TGCAGTGCTACTGGCGGCTATGAGCAGTTCTTC.

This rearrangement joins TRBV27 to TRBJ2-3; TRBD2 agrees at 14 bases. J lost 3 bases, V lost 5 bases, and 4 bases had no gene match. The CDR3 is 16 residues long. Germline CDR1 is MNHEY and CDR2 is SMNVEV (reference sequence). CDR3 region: CASSRGLAGGTDTQYF. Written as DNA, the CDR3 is TGTGCCAGCAGTCGCGGACTAGCGGGAGGAACAGATACGCAGTATTTT.

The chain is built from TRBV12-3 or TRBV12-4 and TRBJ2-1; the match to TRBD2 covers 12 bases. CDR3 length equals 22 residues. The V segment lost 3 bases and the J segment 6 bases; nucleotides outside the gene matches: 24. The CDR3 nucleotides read TGTGCCAGCAGTTTTAGTTTTACTCTCGGACAGCCGACTAGCGGGAGAATCAATGAGCAGTTCTTC. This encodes CASSFSFTLGQPTSGRINEQFF.

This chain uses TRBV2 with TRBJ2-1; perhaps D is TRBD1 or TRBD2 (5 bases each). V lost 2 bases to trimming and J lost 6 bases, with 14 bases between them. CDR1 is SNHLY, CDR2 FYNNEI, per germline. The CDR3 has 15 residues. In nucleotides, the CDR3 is TGTGCCAGCAGTGAAAATGTCTATGGGGGCAATGAGCAGTTCTTC. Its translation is CASSENVYGGNEQFF. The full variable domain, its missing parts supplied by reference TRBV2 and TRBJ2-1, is EPEVTQTPSHQVTQMGQEVILRCVPISNHLYFYWYRQILGQKVEFLVSFYNNEISEKSEIFDDQFSVERPDGSNFTLKIRSTKLEDSAMYFCASSENVYGGNEQFFGPGTRLTVL.

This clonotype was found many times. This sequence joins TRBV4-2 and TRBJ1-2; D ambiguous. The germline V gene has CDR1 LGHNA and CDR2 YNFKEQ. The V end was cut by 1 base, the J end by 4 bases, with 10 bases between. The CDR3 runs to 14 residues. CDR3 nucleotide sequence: TGTGCCAGCAGCCAAGTCCGGGAGGGCTATGGCTACACCTTC. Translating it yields CASSQVREGYGYTF.